This is a list of T cell receptor beta chains from one sample in a study of Tregs in tolerant kidney transplant recipients. Method: immunoSEQ multiplex PCR; TCRdb's copy keeps in-frame clones and lacks some. The sample records tens of thousands of clones, 93% being singletons. The sample here was CD4+ T cells from blood (PBMCs), taken 12 months after the transplant. These receptors came from a human patient who received a combined kidney and bone marrow transplant. The graft donor may have given rise to some T cells. Both conserved end residues are part of each CDR3. The order of the fields is V gene, J gene, CDR3 length, CDR3 protein.

v_gene: TRBV30
j_gene: TRBJ2-6
len: 15
CDR3aa: CAWSRGTGEANVLTF

v_gene: TRBV10-3
j_gene: TRBJ2-2
len: 16
CDR3aa: CAITPGTGGPAGELFF

v_gene: TRBV7-8
j_gene: TRBJ1-5
len: 16
CDR3aa: CASSPRTDFRSQPQHF

v_gene: TRBV6-5
j_gene: TRBJ2-7
len: 15
CDR3aa: CASSYEYGSSYEQYF

v_gene: TRBV11-3
j_gene: TRBJ2-5
len: 17
CDR3aa: CASSLSTRIQHQETQYF

v_gene: TRBV4-3
j_gene: TRBJ2-2
len: 18
CDR3aa: CASSQGFGGARSTGELFF

v_gene: TRBV4-1
j_gene: TRBJ2-4
len: 15
CDR3aa: CASSQVPGVGVEWNF

v_gene: TRBV14
j_gene: TRBJ2-1
len: 17
CDR3aa: CASSRLILGGAYNEQFF

v_gene: TRBV30
j_gene: TRBJ1-5
len: 14
CDR3aa: CAWTGGNSNQPQHF

v_gene: TRBV21-1
j_gene: TRBJ1-5
len: 18
CDR3aa: CASSARTGGEFANQPQHF

v_gene: TRBV7-6
j_gene: TRBJ2-2
len: 14
CDR3aa: CASSFGTGTGELFF

v_gene: TRBV11-3
j_gene: TRBJ1-1
len: 13
CDR3aa: CASSSGSLTEAFF

v_gene: TRBV4-1
j_gene: TRBJ1-2
len: 15
CDR3aa: CASSQGQTTNYGYTF

v_gene: TRBV4-1
j_gene: TRBJ2-2
len: 17
CDR3aa: CASSPKRDRPNTGELFF

v_gene: TRBV9
j_gene: TRBJ2-1
len: 14
CDR3aa: CASSVGVSVDEQFF

v_gene: TRBV7-9
j_gene: TRBJ1-1
len: 14
CDR3aa: CASSLFEANTEAFF

v_gene: TRBV29-1
j_gene: TRBJ1-2
len: 11
CDR3aa: CSVKRDRGYTF

v_gene: TRBV5-4
j_gene: TRBJ2-2
len: 15
CDR3aa: CASSFGTGFTGELFF

v_gene: TRBV14
j_gene: TRBJ1-2
len: 14
CDR3aa: CASSQRQSPYGYTF

v_gene: TRBV7-2
j_gene: TRBJ1-5
len: 14
CDR3aa: CASSLRGSNQPQHF

v_gene: TRBV4-3
j_gene: TRBJ1-3
len: 14
CDR3aa: CASSQGVIGNTIYF

v_gene: TRBV7-5
j_gene: TRBJ2-4
len: 14
CDR3aa: CVRSLDLAKNIQYF

v_gene: TRBV6-5
j_gene: TRBJ2-3
len: 15
CDR3aa: CASSMDRGKTDTQYF

v_gene: TRBV2
j_gene: TRBJ1-5
len: 13
CDR3aa: CASSPLAVQPQHF

v_gene: TRBV11-2
j_gene: TRBJ2-2
len: 14
CDR3aa: CASSLSLNTGELFF

v_gene: TRBV5-8
j_gene: TRBJ2-7
len: 16
CDR3aa: CASRHPGEREGYEQYF

v_gene: TRBV7-8
j_gene: TRBJ2-5
len: 15
CDR3aa: CASSLVPYSGETQYF

v_gene: TRBV28
j_gene: TRBJ1-6
len: 15
CDR3aa: CASILRGGGNSPLHF

v_gene: TRBV7-2
j_gene: TRBJ1-5
len: 15
CDR3aa: CASSSTGFSNQPQHF

v_gene: TRBV5-1
j_gene: TRBJ2-7
len: 13
CDR3aa: CASSSEGLYEQYF

v_gene: TRBV7-3
j_gene: TRBJ2-1
len: 15
CDR3aa: CASNNGTSGYNEQFF

v_gene: TRBV25-1
j_gene: TRBJ1-1
len: 13
CDR3aa: CASSLSSNTEAFF

v_gene: TRBV11-1
j_gene: TRBJ2-6
len: 19
CDR3aa: CASRYSPGQGASGANVLTF

v_gene: TRBV7-2
j_gene: TRBJ1-3
len: 17
CDR3aa: CASSLVGSAAAGGTIYF

v_gene: TRBV28
j_gene: TRBJ1-2
len: 13
CDR3aa: CASTGQGFYGYTF

v_gene: TRBV7-6
j_gene: TRBJ1-2
len: 12
CDR3aa: CASSLVDRGYTF

v_gene: TRBV6-5
j_gene: TRBJ1-2
len: 14
CDR3aa: CASRGGQGYYGYTF

v_gene: TRBV5-6
j_gene: TRBJ2-4
len: 14
CDR3aa: CASSALEAKNIQYF

v_gene: TRBV13
j_gene: TRBJ1-2
len: 13
CDR3aa: CASSSTEGAGYTF

v_gene: TRBV2
j_gene: TRBJ1-6
len: 15
CDR3aa: CASSDLQGRASPLHF

v_gene: TRBV19
j_gene: TRBJ1-1
len: 15
CDR3aa: CASNIHGELNTEAFF